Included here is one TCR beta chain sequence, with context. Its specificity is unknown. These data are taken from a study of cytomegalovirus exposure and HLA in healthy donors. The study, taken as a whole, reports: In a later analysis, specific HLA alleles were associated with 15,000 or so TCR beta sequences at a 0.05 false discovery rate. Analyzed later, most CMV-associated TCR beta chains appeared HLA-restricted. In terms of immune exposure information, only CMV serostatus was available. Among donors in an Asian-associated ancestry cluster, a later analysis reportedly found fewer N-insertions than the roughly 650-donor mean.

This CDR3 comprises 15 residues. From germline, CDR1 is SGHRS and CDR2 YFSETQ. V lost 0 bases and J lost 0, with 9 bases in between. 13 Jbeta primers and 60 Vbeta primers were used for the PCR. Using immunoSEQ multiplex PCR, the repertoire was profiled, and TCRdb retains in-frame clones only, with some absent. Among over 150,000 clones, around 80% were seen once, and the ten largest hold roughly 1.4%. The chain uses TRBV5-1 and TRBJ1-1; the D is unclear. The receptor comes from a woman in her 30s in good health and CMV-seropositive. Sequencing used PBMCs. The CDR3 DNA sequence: TGCGCCAGCAGCTTGGAACCCAGTATGAACACTGAAGCTTTCTTT. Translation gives CASSLEPSMNTEAFF.